The sample holds one count of the clone carrying this TCR beta chain. The data belong to a study of PD-1 blockade in mismatch repair-deficient tumors. Trimming took 6 bases from V and 3 from J, leaving 10 bases between them. The CDR3 runs 12 residues. Germline CDR1 is SGHRS and CDR2 is YFSETQ. TCR sequencing covered a few patients who responded to pembrolizumab. Profiled with immunoSEQ multiplex PCR; TCRdb holds only in-frame clones, not every one. Among 38,000 or so clones listed, 80% to 90% were seen once. The sequence derives from an adult with mismatch repair-deficient cancer. The sample consisted of peripheral blood, taken 75 to 85 weeks after starting pembrolizumab. The chain couples TRBV5-1 to TRBJ2-7; D might be TRBD2 (5 bases). CDR3 DNA: TGCGCCAGCACGGGAATGGACTACGAGCAGTACTTC. This translates into CASTGMDYEQYF.